The T cell receptor (beta chain) under discussion was sequenced for a study of monozygotic twins with inflammatory bowel disease. Eight cDNA synthesis reactions were run for every sample. TCRdb re-called the 5' RACE reads; one entry per CDR3 protein, DNA not given. Its table records 150,000 to 200,000 distinct CDR3 sequences. Sequenced input: blood. This TCR was sampled from a human donor with ulcerative colitis or Crohn's disease, or a healthy co-twin of an affected twin (not recorded which).

The CDR3 loop reads CASSLVRGGVGTEAFF. The rearrangement joins TRBV11-2 to TRBJ1-1; TCRdb's D call of TRBD1 is untestable without DNA. This CDR3 region has 16 residues. Germline V gene sequence: CDR1 SGHAT, CDR2 FQNNGV.